Each of the 27 T cell receptor beta chains below was sequenced from the same sample in a study of blood T cell repertoires in COVID-19. The data were produced by immunoSEQ multiplex PCR, yet TCRdb's version contains in-frame clones alone and is incomplete. The sample includes approximately 300,000 clones, 85% to 90% of them seen just once. Sequencing was done on a sample of PBMCs or T cells enriched from blood (not recorded which). These receptor sequences come from a woman between 18 and 29 years old who had recovered from COVID-19.

This clone was seen only a few times. The chain links TRBV11-1 to TRBJ1-1; no definite D call. Trimming took 1 base from V and 1 from J, leaving 13 bases between them. The CDR3 consists of 16 residues. CDR1 and CDR2 from the germline V gene are SGHAT and FQDESV (reference sequence). CDR3: CASSLGGSGGNTEAFF. CDR3 coding DNA: TGTGCCAGCAGCTTAGGAGGATCCGGCGGGAACACTGAAGCTTTCTTT.

The V call is TRBV5-8, the J call TRBJ1-1, with TRBD1 as a possible D gene (6 bases). Germline V CDR1 and CDR2: SGHTS, YDEGEE. V lost 3 bases and J 2 bases, leaving 14 bases between the germline ends. The CDR3 loop spans 15 amino acids. CDR3 region: CASSSSDRINTEAFF. The CDR3 region has the DNA TGTGCCAGCAGCTCGAGCGACAGGATCAACACTGAAGCTTTCTTT. Full variable domain (missing parts from reference TRBV5-8 and TRBJ1-1): EAGVTQSPTHLIKTRGQQATLRCSPISGHTSVYWYQQALGLGLQFLLWYDEGEERNRGNFPPRFSGRQFPNYSSELNVNALELEDSALYLCASSSSDRINTEAFFGQGTRLTVV.

The chain links TRBV6-5 to TRBJ2-6; D not certain. CDR1 is MNHEY and CDR2 is SVGAGI in the germline V gene. V was trimmed by 5 bases and J by 4 bases, leaving 9 bases between them. This CDR3 is built from 14 residues. As DNA, the CDR3 is TGTGCCAGCAGTCCGGGTCCCGGGGCCAACGTCCTGACTTTC. This gives the protein CASSPGPGANVLTF.

This chain uses TRBV19 with TRBJ2-6; 7 nucleotides line up with TRBD2. CDR3 size: 17 residues. With 3 bases clipped from V and 2 bases from J, the junction kept 7 bases outside the gene matches. Germline V lookup: CDR1 LNHDA, CDR2 SQIVND (reference sequence). The CDR3 sequence is CASSMDWGGAGANVLTF. CDR3 DNA: TGTGCCAGTAGTATGGACTGGGGAGGGGCTGGGGCCAACGTCCTGACTTTC.

The genes are TRBV9 and TRBJ2-1; 7 nucleotides line up with TRBD1. The germline V gene encodes CDR1 SGDLS and CDR2 YYNGEE. The CDR3 has 14 residues. Trimming cost V 4 bases and J 9 bases; bases outside gene matches: 10. Here the CDR3 DNA reads TGTGCCAGCAGCTCCCCAGGGGGTCGTCGTGAGCAGTTCTTC. This sequence encodes CASSSPGGRREQFF.

J is TRBJ1-5 and V is TRBV10-3; D is perhaps TRBD1 (5 bases). Trimming stripped 6 bases from V and 1 base from J, with 7 bases between. Germline assignment: CDR1 ENHRY and CDR2 SYGVKD. CDR3 size: 13 residues. The CDR3 loop reads CAIRGGSNQPQHF. CDR3 coding DNA: TGTGCCATCAGGGGGGGGAGCAATCAGCCCCAGCATTTT.

This chain uses TRBV9 with TRBJ2-1; weak D call: TRBD2 (7 bases). From germline, CDR1 is SGDLS and CDR2 YYNGEE. The CDR3 consists of 16 residues. Trimming shortened V by 3 bases and J by 7 bases, and 20 bases separated the two germline ends. CDR3 loop: CASSAPDGGRMNEQFF. The CDR3 DNA follows: TGTGCCAGCAGCGCCCCGGACGGGGGGCGGATGAATGAGCAGTTCTTC.

This chain joins TRBV28 and TRBJ1-3, with TRBD1 as a possible D gene (5 bases). Trimming removed 5 bases at V and 0 bases at J, with 11 bases between. This CDR3 has 15 residues. Germline CDR1 MDHEN, CDR2 SYDVKM. The CDR3 region is CASSGTPTSGNTIYF. For the CDR3, the DNA is TGTGCCAGCAGTGGGACTCCTACCTCTGGAAACACCATATATTTT.

This sequence joins TRBV2 and TRBJ1-2; TRBD1 matches 8 bases. There are 16 residues in the CDR3. The germline gives CDR1 SNHLY, CDR2 FYNNEI. V lost 6 bases, J lost 4 bases, and 13 bases stayed unmatched. As DNA, the CDR3 is TGTGCCAGCAGCGATATTCAGGGGGCGCGTGTCTATGGCTACACCTTC. Translation: CASSDIQGARVYGYTF.

This chain links TRBV3-1 (or the pseudogene TRBV3-2) with TRBJ2-1; a possible D gene is TRBD1 (6 bases). V was cut by 3 bases and J by 2 bases, with 14 bases left in between. The CDR3 contains 16 residues. CDR1 is LGHDT and CDR2 is YNNKEL in the germline V gene (reference sequence). CDR3 region: CASSHLRKGAYNEQFF. CDR3 nucleotides: TGTGCCAGCAGCCATCTGAGAAAGGGGGCCTACAATGAGCAGTTCTTC.

This clone has a single count. This chain joins TRBV5-8 and TRBJ2-2; D is possibly TRBD1 (6 bases). The V and J ends lost 1 base and 3 bases respectively, with 22 bases between them. CDR1 and CDR2 from the germline V gene are SGHTS and YDEGEE. This CDR3 comprises 19 residues. In DNA, the CDR3 is TGTGCCAGCAGCTTGTTTACAGGGTTAAGCTCCTACTACACCGGGGAGCTGTTTTTT. Amino acid sequence: CASSLFTGLSSYYTGELFF.

The chain carries TRBV5-1 and TRBJ1-5, with D maybe TRBD1 (5 bases). V was trimmed by 5 bases and J by 4 bases, leaving 10 bases between them. This CDR3 region has 13 residues. The germline V gene encodes CDR1 SGHRS and CDR2 YFSETQ. Written as DNA, the CDR3 is TGCGCCAGCAGATACGACAGTAATCAGCCCCAGCATTTT. Translated: CASRYDSNQPQHF.

The V call is TRBV3-1 (or the pseudogene TRBV3-2), the J call TRBJ1-2; unclear D gene. Germline V gene lookup returns CDR1 LGHDT and CDR2 YNNKEL (reference sequence). The length of the CDR3 is 12 residues. Trimming removed 5 bases at V and 2 bases at J, with 6 bases between. The CDR3 loop is CASSIRNYGYTF. In DNA, the CDR3 is TGTGCCAGCAGCATCAGGAACTATGGCTACACCTTC.

This chain uses TRBV15 with TRBJ2-4; D is unresolved. Germline V gene lookup returns CDR1 LNHNV and CDR2 YYDKDF (reference sequence). The CDR3 runs to 15 residues. Trimming left V 0 bases short and J 7 bases short, with 13 bases between. The CDR3 loop is CATSRDSSSGNIQYF. In DNA form, the CDR3 reads TGTGCCACCAGCAGAGATTCTTCTAGTGGTAACATTCAGTACTTC.

The chain employs TRBV4-2 and TRBJ2-7, with D perhaps matching TRBD2 (6 bases). CDR1 is LGHNA, CDR2 YNFKEQ, per germline. Trimming pared 4 bases from V and 6 bases from J, leaving 13 bases between. The CDR3 contains 13 residues. CDR3 sequence: CASSPPGRGEQYF. The CDR3 region has the DNA TGTGCCAGCAGCCCCCCCGGGCGGGGCGAGCAGTACTTC.

This clone was seen more than once but under ten times. The rearrangement uses TRBV2 and TRBJ2-5; D is uncertain. The germline V gene encodes CDR1 SNHLY and CDR2 FYNNEI. Trimming cost V 6 bases and J 3 bases, with 17 bases left between them. The CDR3 runs 15 residues. CDR3 amino acids: CASRQNPIRKETQYF. CDR3 DNA: TGTGCCAGCAGGCAGAATCCGATACGAAAAGAGACCCAGTACTTC.

V is TRBV6-5 and J is TRBJ1-1; the D is unclear. Trimming left V 5 bases short and J 6 bases short, with 13 bases between. Looked up from germline, CDR1 is MNHEY and CDR2 is SVGAGI. The length of the CDR3 is 13 residues. The CDR3, as DNA: TGTGCCAGCAGTACTGGGAGGGCCTCTGAAGCTTTCTTT. It specifies CASSTGRASEAFF.

This clone occurred once. This sequence joins TRBV5-4 and TRBJ2-7; 9 positions match TRBD2. There are 15 residues in the CDR3. The germline gives CDR1 SGHNT, CDR2 YYREEE (reference sequence). V was clipped by 2 bases and J by 1 base; unmatched bases: 4. The CDR3, as DNA: TGTGCCAGCAGCTTTGCTAGCGGGGCGTCCTACGAGCAGTACTTC. It yields the protein CASSFASGASYEQYF.

The rearrangement joins TRBV10-3 to TRBJ2-7; a weak D match, TRBD1 (6 bases). Germline loops: CDR1 ENHRY, CDR2 SYGVKD. Trimming shortened V by 6 bases and J by 3 bases, and 12 bases separated the two germline ends. The CDR3 is 13 amino acids. This CDR3 reads CAISRGSDYEQYF. The DNA of the CDR3 is TGTGCCATCAGCAGGGGTAGCGACTACGAGCAGTACTTC.

The V and J genes are TRBV7-8 and TRBJ2-5; TRBD2 agrees at 9 bases. CDR1 and CDR2 (germline): SGHVS, FQNEAQ. This CDR3 is built from 16 residues. V was pared by 1 base and J by 5 bases, with 8 bases of the junction left unmatched. CDR3 protein: CASSLVLAGTKETQYF. The CDR3 region has the DNA TGTGCCAGCAGCTTAGTCCTAGCGGGGACAAAGGAGACCCAGTACTTC.

This chain connects TRBV7-6 to TRBJ1-1, with D uncertain. Germline V CDR1 and CDR2: SGHVS, FNYEAQ. Trimming took 2 bases from V and 0 from J, leaving 10 bases between them. The CDR3 has 15 residues. The DNA for the CDR3 is TGTGCCAGCAGCTTACAGGAATTTATGAACACTGAAGCTTTCTTT. Residues: CASSLQEFMNTEAFF.

The rearrangement links TRBV4-1 to TRBJ2-3; 8 bases fit TRBD1. The CDR3 is made up of 15 amino acids. Per the germline V gene, CDR1 is MGHRA and CDR2 is YSYEKL. Trimming cost V 6 bases and J 1 base; bases outside gene matches: 6. CDR3 region: CASRLDRDRTDTQYF. DNA of the CDR3: TGCGCCAGCAGACTGGACAGGGATCGCACAGATACGCAGTATTTT.

The chain couples TRBV19 to TRBJ1-3, with D perhaps matching TRBD1 (5 bases). The CDR3 covers 17 residues. V shed 4 bases and J shed 0 bases, with 16 bases lying between them. CDR1 and CDR2 from the germline V gene are LNHDA and SQIVND (reference sequence). CDR3 DNA sequence: TGTGCCAGTAGTACCCTCCCCCGCGGGACCTCTGGAAACACCATATATTTT. Translating gives CASSTLPRGTSGNTIYF.

The J gene is TRBJ1-2, the V gene TRBV30, with TRBD1 as a possible D gene (6 bases). Trimming shortened V by 0 bases and J by 8 bases, and 13 bases separated the two germline ends. In germline, CDR1 is GTSNPN, CDR2 SVGIG (reference sequence). The CDR3 is made up of 13 amino acids. CDR3 sequence reads: CAWSVLGGDGYTF. The CDR3 nucleotides are TGTGCCTGGAGTGTACTAGGGGGGGACGGCTACACCTTC.

The chain employs TRBV28 and TRBJ1-4; TRBD1 aligns across 11 bases. Germline CDR1 reads MDHEN; CDR2 reads SYDVKM. The CDR3 has 15 residues. V was pared by 5 bases and J by 7 bases, with 6 bases of the junction left unmatched. For the CDR3, the DNA is TGTGCCAGCAGTGGGGCCGGGACAGGGGGTGAAAAACTGTTTTTT. Encoded protein: CASSGAGTGGEKLFF.

This rearrangement joins TRBV4-1 to TRBJ1-3; 8 bases line up with TRBD1. V was clipped by 2 bases and J by 3 bases; unmatched bases: 6. The CDR3 contains 16 residues. Looked up from germline, CDR1 is MGHRA and CDR2 is YSYEKL. The CDR3 DNA follows: TGCGCCAGCAGCCAACGTCAGGGGGCGCGTGGAAACACCATATATTTT. The encoded protein is CASSQRQGARGNTIYF.

The chain links TRBV16 to TRBJ1-3; 7 nucleotides match TRBD1. With 2 bases clipped from V and 4 bases from J, the junction kept 2 bases outside the gene matches. Germline V gene sequence: CDR1 KGHSY, CDR2 FQNENV. CDR3 size: 14 residues. The CDR3 bases are TGTGCCAGCAGCCAACCGGGACAGGGAAACACCATATATTTT. Residues: CASSQPGQGNTIYF.